Listed here are 8 T cell receptor beta chains from one sample, sequenced in a study of T cell changes during pregnancy in multiple sclerosis. This table comes from immunoSEQ multiplex PCR, and its TCRdb copy is limited to in-frame clones, with some not included. The sample contains about 19,000 clones, approximately 90% of which appear only once. Source: CD8+ T cells from peripheral blood mononuclear cells, taken in the third trimester of pregnancy. These receptors came from a female donor in good health, enrolled as a control in a pregnancy study.

V and J are TRBV7-2 and TRBJ1-2; 7 nucleotides line up with TRBD1. The CDR3 runs 17 residues. Trimming removed 2 bases from V and 3 bases from J; junction bases left unmatched: 12. Germline CDR1 is SGHTA and CDR2 is FQGNSA. The CDR3 protein is CASSLTEEGDSDYGYTF. CDR3 in DNA: TGTGCCAGCAGCTTAACCGAGGAAGGGGACAGTGACTATGGCTACACCTTC. The entire variable domain, with the rest obtained from reference TRBV7-2 and TRBJ1-2, is as follows: GAGVSQSPSNKVTEKGKDVELRCDPISGHTALYWYRQSLGQGLEFLIYFQGNSAPDKSGLPSDRFSAERTGGSVSTLTIQRTQQEDSAVYLCASSLTEEGDSDYGYTFGSGTRLTVV.

The rearrangement links TRBV12-5 to TRBJ2-3; TRBD2 agrees at 11 bases. The CDR3 runs to 16 residues. Germline CDR1 reads LGHNT; CDR2 reads FRNRAP. V shed 3 bases and J 4 bases; nucleotides not matched to a gene: 6. The CDR3 loop is CASGFNSGGAPDTQYF. In DNA, the CDR3 is TGTGCTAGTGGTTTCAATAGCGGGGGGGCCCCAGATACGCAGTATTTT. The full variable domain, with the rest looked up from reference TRBV12-5 and TRBJ2-3, is DARVTQTPRHKVTEMGQEVTMRCQPILGHNTVFWYRQTMMQGLELLAYFRNRAPLDDSGMPKDRFSAEMPDATLATLKIQPSEPRDSAVYFCASGFNSGGAPDTQYFGPGTRLTVL.

This chain joins TRBV7-8 and TRBJ2-2; the D gene is possibly TRBD1 (6 bases). CDR1 and CDR2 (germline): SGHVS, FQNEAQ. Trimming took 5 bases from V and 0 from J, leaving 10 bases between them. CDR3 length equals 15 residues. The CDR3 DNA reads as TGTGCCAGCAGCATACAGGGAGCGAACACCGGGGAGCTGTTTTTT. Residues: CASSIQGANTGELFF.

The rearrangement uses TRBV7-9 and TRBJ1-4; D unresolved. Germline lookup yields CDR1 SEHNR and CDR2 FQNEAQ (reference sequence). CDR3 length: 13 amino acids. Trimming took off 4 bases at V and 0 bases at J, with 3 bases between the two ends. CDR3 in amino acids: CASSSATNEKLFF. CDR3 DNA: TGTGCCAGCAGCTCTGCAACTAATGAAAAACTGTTTTTT.

This chain connects TRBV30 to TRBJ2-1; TRBD2 matches at 9 bases. The ends lost 2 bases at V and 3 bases at J; junction bases unmatched: 5. CDR3 length equals 15 residues. Germline CDR1 is GTSNPN and CDR2 is SVGIG (reference sequence). CDR3 DNA sequence: TGTGCCTGGAGTTACTATAGCGGGGGCTACAATGAGCAGTTCTTC. Translated: CAWSYYSGGYNEQFF.

Regarding this clone: Other DNA sequences within the sample encode an identical CDR3. J is TRBJ1-2 and V is TRBV9, with TRBD1 identical over 8 bases. The length of the CDR3 is 15 residues. CDR1 is SGDLS, CDR2 YYNGEE, per germline. Germline trimming cut 4 bases from V and 5 bases from J; bases unmatched to any gene: 10. CDR3 loop: CASSPVDRDVYGYTF. The CDR3 DNA reads as TGTGCCAGCAGCCCTGTGGACAGGGACGTATATGGCTACACCTTC.

This chain joins TRBV4-2 and TRBJ2-1; 10 bases match TRBD2. Trimming took 1 base from V and 10 from J; bases not matched to a gene: 10. The CDR3 length is 16 residues. The germline gives CDR1 LGHNA, CDR2 YNFKEQ. CDR3 residues: CASSQAPSGGAQEQFF. As DNA, the CDR3 is TGTGCCAGCAGCCAAGCCCCCAGCGGGGGGGCCCAGGAGCAGTTCTTC.

V usage is TRBV19 and J usage is TRBJ1-5; 10 bases are a match to TRBD1. V lost 5 bases, J lost 3 bases, and 7 bases stayed unmatched. The CDR3 sequence is 16 residues long. CDR1 and CDR2 from the germline V gene are LNHDA and SQIVND (reference sequence). The CDR3 sequence: CASSYRGQGPNQPQHF. CDR3 DNA: TGTGCCAGTAGTTACCGGGGACAGGGGCCCAATCAGCCCCAGCATTTT.